Sequencing of this T cell receptor (beta chain) was carried out in a study of blood T cell repertoires in COVID-19. Overall study context: The United States, Italy and Spain were the sources of the acute and convalescent COVID-19 samples. T cells, B-cell-depleted T cells, or PBMCs supplied cDNA or gDNA.

Only one count was recorded for this clone. Only in-frame clones appear in the TCRdb table, and some are missing; sequencing was by immunoSEQ multiplex PCR. There are under 150,000 clones in the sample; around 84% occur only once, and 13% lies in the top ten. Germline V gives CDR1 SGHRS, CDR2 YFSETQ. The CDR3 extends over 15 amino acids. V lost 3 bases and J 5 bases, leaving 17 bases between the germline ends. The sequenced sample consisted of peripheral blood. This TCR was recovered from a man in his sixties with active or convalescent COVID-19. The J gene is TRBJ2-5, the V gene TRBV5-1; tentative D call: TRBD1 (6 bases). Written as DNA, the CDR3 is TGCGCCAGCAGCTCCTCCCCGAACAGGGTGGAGACCCAGTACTTC. Its translation: CASSSSPNRVETQYF.